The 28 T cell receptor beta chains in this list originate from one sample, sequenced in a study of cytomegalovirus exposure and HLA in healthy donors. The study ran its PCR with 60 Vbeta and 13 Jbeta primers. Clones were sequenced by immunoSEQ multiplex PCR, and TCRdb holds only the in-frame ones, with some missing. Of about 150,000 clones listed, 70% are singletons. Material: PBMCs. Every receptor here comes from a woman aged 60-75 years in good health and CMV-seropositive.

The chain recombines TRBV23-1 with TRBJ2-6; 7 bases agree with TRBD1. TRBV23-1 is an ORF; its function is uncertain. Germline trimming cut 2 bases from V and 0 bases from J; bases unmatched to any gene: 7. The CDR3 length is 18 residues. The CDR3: CASSQEGQLRSGANVLTF. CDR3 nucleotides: TGCGCCAGCAGTCAAGAGGGACAGCTCCGCTCTGGGGCCAACGTCCTGACTTTC.

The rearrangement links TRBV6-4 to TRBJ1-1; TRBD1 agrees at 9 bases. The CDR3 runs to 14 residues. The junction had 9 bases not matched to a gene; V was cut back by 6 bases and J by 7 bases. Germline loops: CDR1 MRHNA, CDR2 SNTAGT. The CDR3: CASRGGKGQGEAFF. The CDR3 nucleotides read TGTGCCAGCAGGGGCGGTAAGGGACAGGGTGAAGCTTTCTTT.

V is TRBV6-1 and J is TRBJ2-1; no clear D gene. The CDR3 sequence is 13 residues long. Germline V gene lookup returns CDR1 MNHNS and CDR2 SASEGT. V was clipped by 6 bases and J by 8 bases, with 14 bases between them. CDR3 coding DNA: TGTGCCAGCAGGTTCAGCGAGAGACATGAGCAGTTCTTC. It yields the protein CASRFSERHEQFF.

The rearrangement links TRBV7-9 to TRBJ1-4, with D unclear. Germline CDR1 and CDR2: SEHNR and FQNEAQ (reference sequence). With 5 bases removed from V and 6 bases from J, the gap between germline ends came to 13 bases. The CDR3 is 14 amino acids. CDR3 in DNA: TGTGCCAGCAGCCGGACTTTGAGTGATGAAAAACTGTTTTTT. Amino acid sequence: CASSRTLSDEKLFF.

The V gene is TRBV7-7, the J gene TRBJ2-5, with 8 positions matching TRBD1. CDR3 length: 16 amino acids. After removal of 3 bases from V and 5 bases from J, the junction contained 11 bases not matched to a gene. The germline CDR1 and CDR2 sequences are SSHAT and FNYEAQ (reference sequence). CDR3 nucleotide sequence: TGTGCCAGCAGCTTCATTCCAGGGGGCTTTACGGAGACCCAGTACTTC. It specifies CASSFIPGGFTETQYF. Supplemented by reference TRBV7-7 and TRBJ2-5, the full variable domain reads GAGVSQSPRYKVTKRGQDVTLRCDPISSHATLYWYQQALGQGPEFLTYFNYEAQPDKSGLPSDRFSAERPEGSISTLTIQRTEQRDSAMYRCASSFIPGGFTETQYFGPGTRLLVL.

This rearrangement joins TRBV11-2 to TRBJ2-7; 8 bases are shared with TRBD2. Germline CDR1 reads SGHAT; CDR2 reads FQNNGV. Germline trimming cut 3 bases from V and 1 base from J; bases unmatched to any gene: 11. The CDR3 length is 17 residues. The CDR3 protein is CASSFGLAPRGSYEQYF. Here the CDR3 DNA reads TGTGCCAGCAGCTTCGGACTAGCCCCAAGGGGATCCTACGAGCAGTACTTC.

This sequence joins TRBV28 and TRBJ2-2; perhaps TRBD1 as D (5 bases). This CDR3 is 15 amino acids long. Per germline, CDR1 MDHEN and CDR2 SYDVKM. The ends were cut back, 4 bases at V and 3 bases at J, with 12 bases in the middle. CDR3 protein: CASSSPGPYTGELFF. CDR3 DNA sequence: TGTGCCAGCAGTTCCCCAGGGCCCTACACCGGGGAGCTGTTTTTT.

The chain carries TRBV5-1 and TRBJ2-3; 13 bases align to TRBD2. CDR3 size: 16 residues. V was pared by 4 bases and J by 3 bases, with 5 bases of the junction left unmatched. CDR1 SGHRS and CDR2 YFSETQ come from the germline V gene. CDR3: CASSLTSGRATDTQYF. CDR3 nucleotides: TGCGCCAGCAGCCTAACTAGCGGGAGGGCTACAGATACGCAGTATTTT.

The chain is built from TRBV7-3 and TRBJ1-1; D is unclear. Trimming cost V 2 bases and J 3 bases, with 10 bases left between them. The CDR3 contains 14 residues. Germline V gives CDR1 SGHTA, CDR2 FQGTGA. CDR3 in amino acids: CASSLAGSHTEAFF. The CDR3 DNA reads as TGTGCCAGCAGCTTAGCGGGGAGTCACACTGAAGCTTTCTTT.

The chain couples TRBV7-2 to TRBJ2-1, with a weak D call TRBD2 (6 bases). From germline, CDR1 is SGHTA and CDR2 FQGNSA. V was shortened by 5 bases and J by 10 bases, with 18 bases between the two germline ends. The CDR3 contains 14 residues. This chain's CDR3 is CASSPGSGSWEQFF. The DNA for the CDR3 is TGTGCCAGCAGCCCCGGCAGCGGGTCCTGGGAGCAGTTCTTC.

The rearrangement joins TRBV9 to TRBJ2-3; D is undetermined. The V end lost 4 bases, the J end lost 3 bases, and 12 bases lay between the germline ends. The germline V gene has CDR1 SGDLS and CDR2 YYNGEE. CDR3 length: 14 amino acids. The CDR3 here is CASSPLRSTDTQYF. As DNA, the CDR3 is TGTGCCAGCAGCCCCCTACGGAGTACAGATACGCAGTATTTT.

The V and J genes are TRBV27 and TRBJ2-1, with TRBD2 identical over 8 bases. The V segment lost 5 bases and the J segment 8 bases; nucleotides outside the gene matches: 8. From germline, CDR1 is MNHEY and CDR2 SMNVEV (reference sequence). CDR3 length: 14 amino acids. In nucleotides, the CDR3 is TGTGCCAGCAGTCCCAGGACTAGCAGCGATGAGCAGTTCTTC. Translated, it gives CASSPRTSSDEQFF.

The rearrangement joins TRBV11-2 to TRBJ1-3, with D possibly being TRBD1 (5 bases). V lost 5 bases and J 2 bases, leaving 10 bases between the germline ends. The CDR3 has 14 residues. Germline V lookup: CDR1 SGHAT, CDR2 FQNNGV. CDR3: CASSTQGAGNTIYF. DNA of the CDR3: TGTGCCAGCAGCACCCAGGGCGCTGGAAACACCATATATTTT.

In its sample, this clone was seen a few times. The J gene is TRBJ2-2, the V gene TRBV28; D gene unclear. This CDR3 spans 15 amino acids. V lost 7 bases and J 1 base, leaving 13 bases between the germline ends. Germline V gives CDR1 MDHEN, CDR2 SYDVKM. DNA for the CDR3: TGTGCCAGCACCAAGGTGCGGAGGAACACCGGGGAGCTGTTTTTT. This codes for CASTKVRRNTGELFF.

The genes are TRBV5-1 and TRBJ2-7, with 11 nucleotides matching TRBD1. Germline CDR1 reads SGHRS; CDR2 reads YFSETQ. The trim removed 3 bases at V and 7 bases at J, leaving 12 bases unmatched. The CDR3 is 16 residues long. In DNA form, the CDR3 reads TGCGCCAGCAGCTCGCCTGCGGGGACAGGGGGTGGAGAGCAGTACTTC. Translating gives CASSSPAGTGGGEQYF.

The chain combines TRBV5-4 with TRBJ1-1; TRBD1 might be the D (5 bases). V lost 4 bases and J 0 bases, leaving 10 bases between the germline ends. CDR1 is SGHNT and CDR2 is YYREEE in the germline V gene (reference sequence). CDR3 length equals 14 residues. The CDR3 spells CASSPDSMNTEAFF. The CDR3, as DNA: TGTGCCAGCAGCCCCGACAGTATGAACACTGAAGCTTTCTTT. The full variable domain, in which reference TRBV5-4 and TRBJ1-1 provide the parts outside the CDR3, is ETGVTQSPTHLIKTRGQQVTLRCSSQSGHNTVSWYQQALGQGPQFIFQYYREEENGRGNFPPRFSGLQFPNYSSELNVNALELDDSALYLCASSPDSMNTEAFFGQGTRLTVV.

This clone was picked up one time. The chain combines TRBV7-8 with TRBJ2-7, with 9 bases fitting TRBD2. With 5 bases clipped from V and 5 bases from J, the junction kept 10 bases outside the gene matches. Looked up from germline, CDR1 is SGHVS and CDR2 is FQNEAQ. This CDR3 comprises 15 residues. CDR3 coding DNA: TGTGCCAGCAGCCCCCTGGGCGGGAGGGCGAACGAGCAGTACTTC. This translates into CASSPLGGRANEQYF.

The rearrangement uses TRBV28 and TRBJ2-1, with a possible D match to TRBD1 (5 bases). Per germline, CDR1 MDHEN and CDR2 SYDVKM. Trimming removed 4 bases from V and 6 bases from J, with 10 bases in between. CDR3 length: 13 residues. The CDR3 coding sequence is TGTGCCAGCAGTTCCGGGCAGGGCAATGAGCAGTTCTTC. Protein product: CASSSGQGNEQFF. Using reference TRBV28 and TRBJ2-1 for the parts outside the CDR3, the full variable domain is DVKVTQSSRYLVKRTGEKVFLECVQDMDHENMFWYRQDPGLGLRLIYFSYDVKMKEKGDIPEGYSVSREKKERFSLILESASTNQTSMYLCASSSGQGNEQFFGPGTRLTVL.

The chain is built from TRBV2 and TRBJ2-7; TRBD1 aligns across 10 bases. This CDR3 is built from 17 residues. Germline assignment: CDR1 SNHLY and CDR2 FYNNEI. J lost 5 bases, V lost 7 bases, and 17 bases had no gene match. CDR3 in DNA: TGTGCCAGCACCCCCCACGTCTTACGGGACAGGGGCCACGAGCAGTACTTC. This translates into CASTPHVLRDRGHEQYF.

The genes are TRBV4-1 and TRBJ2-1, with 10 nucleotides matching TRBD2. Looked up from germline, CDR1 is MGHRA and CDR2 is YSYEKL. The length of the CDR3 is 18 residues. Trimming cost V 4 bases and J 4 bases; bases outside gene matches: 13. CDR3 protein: CASSRLGLTSGAYNEQFF. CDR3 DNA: TGCGCCAGCAGCCGCCTCGGGCTAACTAGCGGGGCTTACAATGAGCAGTTCTTC.

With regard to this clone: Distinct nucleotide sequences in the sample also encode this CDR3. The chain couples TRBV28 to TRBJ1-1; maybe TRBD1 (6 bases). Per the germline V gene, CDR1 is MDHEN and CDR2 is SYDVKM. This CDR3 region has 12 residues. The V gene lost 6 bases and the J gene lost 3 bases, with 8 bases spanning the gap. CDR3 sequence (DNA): TGTGCCAGCAGCTCAGGGGACACTGAAGCTTTCTTT. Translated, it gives CASSSGDTEAFF.

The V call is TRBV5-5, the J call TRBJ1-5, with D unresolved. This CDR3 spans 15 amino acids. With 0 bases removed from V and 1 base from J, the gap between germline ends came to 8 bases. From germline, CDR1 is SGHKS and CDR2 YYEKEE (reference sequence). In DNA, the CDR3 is TGTGCCAGCAGCTTGGGGCCGGAGAGCAATCAGCCCCAGCATTTT. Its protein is CASSLGPESNQPQHF.

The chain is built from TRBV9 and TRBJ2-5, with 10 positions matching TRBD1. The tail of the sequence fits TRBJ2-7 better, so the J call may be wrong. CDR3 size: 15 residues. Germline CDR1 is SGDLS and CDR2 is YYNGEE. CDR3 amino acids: CASSGGQGQNYEQYF. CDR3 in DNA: TGTGCCAGCAGCGGGGGACAGGGGCAAAACTACGAGCAGTACTTC.

CDR3 in DNA: TGCAGTGCCTCGACAACCTATGGCTACACCTTC. It encodes CSASTTYGYTF. The rearrangement uses TRBV20-1 and TRBJ1-2; D is undetermined. Trimming stripped 6 bases from V and 4 bases from J, with 9 bases between. Germline CDR1 is DFQATT and CDR2 is SNEGSKA (reference sequence). The CDR3 is made up of 11 amino acids.

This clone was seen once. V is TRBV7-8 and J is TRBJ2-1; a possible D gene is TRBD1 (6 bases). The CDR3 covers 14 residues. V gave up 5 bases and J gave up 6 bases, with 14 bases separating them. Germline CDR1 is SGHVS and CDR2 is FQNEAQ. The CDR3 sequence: CASSPTGSSNEQFF. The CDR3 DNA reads TGTGCCAGCAGCCCCACAGGGTCTAGCAATGAGCAGTTCTTC.

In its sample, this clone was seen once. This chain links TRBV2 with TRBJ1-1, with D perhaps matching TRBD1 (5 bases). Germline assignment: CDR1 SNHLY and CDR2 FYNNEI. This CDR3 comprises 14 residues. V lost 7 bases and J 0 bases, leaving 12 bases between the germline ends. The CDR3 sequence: CASTPTVMNTEAFF. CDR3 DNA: TGTGCCAGCACTCCGACAGTTATGAACACTGAAGCTTTCTTT.

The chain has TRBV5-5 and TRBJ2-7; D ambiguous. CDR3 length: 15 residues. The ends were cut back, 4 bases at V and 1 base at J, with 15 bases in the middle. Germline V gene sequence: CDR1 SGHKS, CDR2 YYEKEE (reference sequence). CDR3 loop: CASSPLQYRSYEQYF. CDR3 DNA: TGTGCCAGCAGCCCCTTACAGTATCGGTCCTACGAGCAGTACTTC.

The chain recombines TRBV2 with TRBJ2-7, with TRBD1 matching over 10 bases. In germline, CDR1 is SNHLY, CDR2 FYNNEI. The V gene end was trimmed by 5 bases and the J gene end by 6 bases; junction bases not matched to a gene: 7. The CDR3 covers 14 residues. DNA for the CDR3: TGTGCCAGCAGTTCCGGGACAGGGGCTCGCGAGCAGTACTTC. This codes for CASSSGTGAREQYF.